This TCR beta chain is drawn from a study of T cell repertoires in cytomegalovirus infection. In the study overall: HLA-C-restricted CMV epitopes, recently identified, and well-studied HLA-B-restricted ones were used by the study. Indications of both CMV infection and matching HLA type were provided by public TCR beta signatures.

In regard to this clonotype: The target antigen is unknown.

General observations from the study: Cumulated frequencies of public TCR beta families served to identify carriers of CMV plus the relevant HLA. The study found HLA-C-restricted CMV-specific TCR beta clonotypes dominating the ex vivo response.

TCRdb re-analysed the reads in MiXCR, keeping a single row per CDR3 protein. The table shows about 900,000 distinct CDR3 sequences, with approximately 31% occurring only once. Trimming left V 7 bases short and J 4 bases short, with 8 bases between. This CDR3 region has 11 residues. Germline V gives CDR1 SGHRS, CDR2 YFSETQ. Sample: cultured CD8+ T cells from PBMCs, taken from culture after CMV antigen stimulation. The sequence was collected from a human donor in good health (CMV status not recorded). Some clones in this sample may be carry-over from other donors' samples. The chain links TRBV5-1 to TRBJ1-1; tentative D call: TRBD1 (5 bases). The CDR3 protein is CASCGATEAFF. The CDR3 DNA follows: TGCGCCAGCTGCGGGGCCACTGAAGCTTTCTTT.